This T cell receptor beta chain was identified in a study of yellow fever vaccine responses in identical twins. This clonotype was found a few times. Antigen unknown. Deletions cut 0 bases from V and 5 bases from J, with 13 bases between. The CDR3 covers 15 residues. CDR1 and CDR2 (germline): MNHEY, SMNVEV (reference sequence). Each CDR3 protein is one row after TCRdb ran MiXCR on the RT-PCR reads. The repertoire consists of about 6,000 distinct CDR3 sequences, with 65% occurring once and the leading ten covering about 4%. Study-wide findings and caveats: Twins' vaccine T cell response reportedly gave the appearance of partial convergence and partial personalization.

This sequence originates from a woman aged 18-29 years who received the yellow fever vaccine. The chain is built from TRBV27 and TRBJ1-2; D is unresolved. Specimen: T cells from blood (PBMCs), unsorted or a sorted subset (not recorded which), collected before or after yellow fever vaccination (not recorded which). The CDR3 loop reads CASSLSDPSIYGYTF. Written as DNA, the CDR3 is TGTGCCAGCAGTTTATCGGACCCCTCCATATATGGCTACACCTTC.